Only a few counts were recorded for the clone carrying this T cell receptor beta chain. Germline-derived CDR1 and CDR2 are SGHVS and FQNEAQ. The CDR3 has 14 amino acids. V gave up 5 bases and J gave up 5 bases, with 15 bases separating them. TCRdb re-analysed the RT-PCR reads in MiXCR, keeping a single row per CDR3 protein. This sample carries 600,000 to 850,000 distinct CDR3 sequences, about 15% of them seen once, and the ten largest clones take roughly 7.6%. This entry belongs to a study of response to subunit inactivated influenza vaccine. The chain carries TRBV7-8 and TRBJ2-5; D gene unclear. Material: PBMCs from blood, obtained approximately 15 days before vaccination. The source is a man in his fifties or sixties who received an inactivated influenza vaccine. The CDR3 nucleotides are TGTGCCAGCAGCCCGTTTGGGGATTTTGAGACCCAGTACTTC. Translation: CASSPFGDFETQYF.